Each of the 14 T cell receptor beta chains below was sequenced from the same sample in a study of regulatory T cells in long-lasting Graves disease. Arm-PCR of CDR3 regions with iRepertoire HTBI primers generated TCR beta libraries. TCRdb re-analysed the multiplex PCR reads in MiXCR, keeping a single row per CDR3 protein. The sample has 500,000 to 700,000 distinct CDR3 sequences, roughly 16% seen once. Time point indicated: newly diagnosed GD, antithyroid drugs for less than 3 months. PBMC RNA served as the TCR library source. This sample also appeared in a second study, on T cells in Graves' hyperthyroidism and ophthalmopathy.

The material sequenced was peripheral blood mononuclear cells (PBMCs), taken at new diagnosis, from a patient treated with antithyroid drugs. These receptors were taken from a woman aged 25 to 39 with Graves disease.

This clonotype was found many times. This chain's CDR3 is CASRVGSLGGNQPQHF. CDR3 bases: TGTGCCAGCAGGGTCGGATCCTTAGGAGGCAATCAGCCCCAGCATTTT. This chain connects TRBV6-1 to TRBJ1-5, with unresolved D. Trimming took off 6 bases at V and 2 bases at J, with 17 bases between the two ends. CDR1 and CDR2 from the germline V gene are MNHNS and SASEGT. CDR3 length equals 16 residues.

This clonotype was detected many times. This rearrangement joins TRBV30 to TRBJ1-1; D call uncertain. Looked up from germline, CDR1 is GTSNPN and CDR2 is SVGIG (reference sequence). There are 14 residues in the CDR3. Trimming took off 1 base at V and 3 bases at J, with 12 bases between the two ends. The CDR3 here is CAWSGRGPDTEAFF. The CDR3 DNA sequence: TGTGCCTGGAGTGGAAGAGGACCAGACACTGAAGCTTTCTTT.

This clonotype was seen many times. The chain joins TRBV28 to TRBJ2-1; the match to TRBD2 covers 9 bases. J gave up 7 bases and V 6 bases, and 10 bases lay outside the gene matches. The V gene's germline CDR1 is MDHEN and CDR2 SYDVKM. The CDR3 is 15 amino acids. The CDR3 nucleotides are TGTGCCAGCAGCCCAAGGAAACTAGCGGGTAATGAGCAGTTCTTC. Translating it yields CASSPRKLAGNEQFF. The variable domain in full, with the rest retrieved from reference TRBV28 and TRBJ2-1, is DVKVTQSSRYLVKRTGEKVFLECVQDMDHENMFWYRQDPGLGLRLIYFSYDVKMKEKGDIPEGYSVSREKKERFSLILESASTNQTSMYLCASSPRKLAGNEQFFGPGTRLTVL.

Ten or more counts support this clonotype. The chain couples TRBV27 to TRBJ2-1, with TRBD1 matching 7 bases. This CDR3 contains 15 residues. Germline V gene data show CDR1 as MNHEY and CDR2 as SMNVEV (reference sequence). V trimming: 6 bases; J trimming: 0 bases; junction bases outside the gene matches: 5. For the CDR3, the DNA is TGTGCCAGCAGGACAGGGACGAGCTCCTACAATGAGCAGTTCTTC. This sequence encodes CASRTGTSSYNEQFF.

This clonotype has more than one count but fewer than ten. V gene TRBV28 combines with J gene TRBJ1-1; TRBD1 aligns across 7 bases. V dropped 6 bases and J dropped 0; count of bases not matched to a gene: 10. Germline loops: CDR1 MDHEN, CDR2 SYDVKM. There are 16 residues in the CDR3. The CDR3 bases are TGTGCCAGCAGCCCTATGACAGGGCTCATGAACACTGAAGCTTTCTTT. Translating it yields CASSPMTGLMNTEAFF. Full variable domain (missing parts from reference TRBV28 and TRBJ1-1): DVKVTQSSRYLVKRTGEKVFLECVQDMDHENMFWYRQDPGLGLRLIYFSYDVKMKEKGDIPEGYSVSREKKERFSLILESASTNQTSMYLCASSPMTGLMNTEAFFGQGTRLTVV.

This clonotype has a count of ten or more. The chain joins TRBV5-5 to TRBJ1-1; the match to TRBD1 covers 7 bases. CDR1 and CDR2 (germline): SGHKS, YYEKEE (reference sequence). The ends lost 4 bases at V and 7 bases at J; junction bases unmatched: 4. There are 12 residues in the CDR3. This CDR3 is CASSPRDSEAFF. The DNA of the CDR3 is TGTGCCAGCAGCCCGAGGGACAGTGAAGCTTTCTTT.

This clonotype was observed at least ten times. The V call is TRBV29-1, the J call TRBJ1-1, with 8 bases lining up with TRBD1. CDR3 length: 14 residues. The trim removed 7 bases at V and 3 bases at J, leaving 10 bases unmatched. Germline lookup yields CDR1 SQVTM and CDR2 ANQGSEA. CDR3 protein: CSGVSRGQDTEAFF. DNA of the CDR3: TGCAGCGGCGTTTCCAGGGGGCAGGACACTGAAGCTTTCTTT.

This clonotype was recorded many times. The V and J genes are TRBV14 and TRBJ2-7; TRBD1 matches at 10 bases. Germline assignment: CDR1 SGHDN and CDR2 FVKESK. The CDR3 length is 16 residues. J lost 5 bases, V lost 4 bases, and 11 bases had no gene match. The CDR3 DNA sequence: TGTGCCAGCAGCCGAACGGACAGGGGGTCATGGAACGAGCAGTACTTC. Its translation: CASSRTDRGSWNEQYF.

This chain uses TRBV6-5 with TRBJ2-3, with 7 positions matching TRBD2. Germline V CDR1 and CDR2: MNHEY, SVGAGI. Losses at the gene ends were 2 bases for V and 4 bases for J; bases not matched to a gene: 3. The CDR3 covers 14 residues. The CDR3 protein is CASSYGTTPDTQYF. CDR3 bases: TGTGCCAGCAGTTACGGGACTACACCAGATACGCAGTATTTT.

This clonotype came up many times. This chain uses TRBV5-1 with TRBJ2-1; TRBD1 matches 10 bases. Germline-derived CDR1 and CDR2 are SGHRS and YFSETQ. V lost 4 bases, J lost 6 bases, and 7 bases stayed unmatched. The CDR3 loop spans 15 amino acids. The CDR3 loop reads CASSHRQGASNEQFF. The CDR3 DNA reads TGCGCCAGCAGCCACCGACAGGGGGCGAGCAATGAGCAGTTCTTC. Full variable domain (rest looked up from reference TRBV5-1 and TRBJ2-1): KAGVTQTPRYLIKTRGQQVTLSCSPISGHRSVSWYQQTPGQGLQFLFEYFSETQRNKGNFPGRFSGRQFSNSRSEMNVSTLELGDSALYLCASSHRQGASNEQFFGPGTRLTVL.

Only one count was recorded for this clonotype. V and J are TRBV20-1 and TRBJ2-7, with D tentatively TRBD1 (6 bases). Germline V gene data show CDR1 as DFQATT and CDR2 as SNEGSKA (reference sequence). The V gene lost 7 bases and the J gene lost 0 bases, with 16 bases spanning the gap. The length of the CDR3 is 14 residues. The CDR3 DNA reads as TGCAGTGAAAGACAACAGGGCTACTCCTACGAGCAGTACTTC. Residues: CSERQQGYSYEQYF.

This clonotype was seen many times. The chain recombines TRBV2 with TRBJ1-3; TRBD1 might be the D (5 bases). V gave up 8 bases and J gave up 4 bases, with 15 bases separating them. This CDR3 spans 14 amino acids. Germline V CDR1 and CDR2: SNHLY, FYNNEI. CDR3 DNA sequence: TGTGCCAGCTTACGGGGGGATTTCGGAAACACCATATATTTT. Its protein product is CASLRGDFGNTIYF.

The chain carries TRBV4-2 and TRBJ2-3, with TRBD2 identical over 7 bases. The trim removed 5 bases at V and 5 bases at J, leaving 10 bases unmatched. Germline V CDR1 and CDR2: LGHNA, YNFKEQ. The CDR3 covers 15 residues. CDR3 residues: CASSGGGGSQDTQYF. The CDR3 DNA follows: TGTGCCAGCAGCGGAGGCGGCGGGAGTCAAGATACGCAGTATTTT.

V and J are TRBV6-1 and TRBJ1-2, with D possibly TRBD1 on 5 matching bases. Germline V CDR1 and CDR2: MNHNS, SASEGT. The CDR3 contains 13 residues. Trimming pared 5 bases from V and 7 bases from J, leaving 14 bases between. CDR3 region: CASSKTVFGGYTF. The CDR3 DNA reads as TGTGCCAGCAGTAAGACAGTGTTCGGTGGCTACACCTTC.